This T cell receptor (beta chain) is drawn from a study of blood T cell repertoires in COVID-19. Turning to the study itself: Material from acute and convalescent COVID-19 was sourced from the United States, Italy and Spain. T cells, B-cell-depleted T cells, or PBMCs supplied cDNA or gDNA.

The CDR3 is 14 amino acids. Germline V gene data show CDR1 as SGHNT and CDR2 as YYREEE (reference sequence). The V and J ends lost 0 bases and 10 bases respectively, with 11 bases between them. The repertoire was sequenced with immunoSEQ multiplex PCR; TCRdb's copy has only in-frame clones and lacks some. The data contain some 200,000 clones, approximately 90% of them seen just once; the ten biggest clones take up about 5%. This chain connects TRBV5-4 to TRBJ1-6; D remains ambiguous. This TCR derives from a woman in her thirties or forties with acute or convalescent COVID-19. Sample: peripheral blood. The CDR3 DNA reads as TGTGCCAGCAGCTTGGCCGGGTTTAAATCACCCCTCCACTTT. Protein: CASSLAGFKSPLHF.